Below, 30 T cell receptor beta chains from the same sample are listed, as sequenced in a study of control samples from healthy donors and cancer patients. Profiling relied on immunoSEQ multiplex PCR, and the TCRdb table lists in-frame clones only, not all of them. The sample records about 120,000 clones, around 87% being singletons. Sequences were obtained from PBMCs. The receptors come from a woman aged 45-65 years with colorectal cancer.

The chain uses TRBV11-3 and TRBJ2-5, with 8 bases identical to TRBD1. Trimming took 2 bases from V and 5 from J; bases not matched to a gene: 7. CDR1 is SGHNT and CDR2 is YENEEA in the germline V gene. The CDR3 sequence is 15 residues long. CDR3 in DNA: TGTGCCAGCAGCTTACGACAGGGGCAGGGCGAGACCCAGTACTTC. The encoded protein is CASSLRQGQGETQYF.

This chain uses TRBV7-8 with TRBJ2-3, with 7 bases identical to TRBD2. This CDR3 is 15 amino acids long. Unmatched junction bases numbered 6, after V lost 1 base and J lost 5 bases. Germline V gives CDR1 SGHVS, CDR2 FQNEAQ. CDR3 amino acids: CASSLVGGREDTQYF. The CDR3 DNA follows: TGTGCCAGCAGCTTAGTTGGCGGGAGAGAAGATACGCAGTATTTT.

The chain employs TRBV4-1 and TRBJ1-5, with TRBD1 as a possible D gene (5 bases). The length of the CDR3 is 14 residues. Germline V gene lookup returns CDR1 MGHRA and CDR2 YSYEKL. Trimming pared 1 base from V and 6 bases from J, leaving 10 bases between. The CDR3 DNA reads as TGCGCCAGCAGCCAAGGGGGGTCGGGTCAGCCCCAGCATTTT. Its translation is CASSQGGSGQPQHF.

The rearrangement links TRBV11-3 to TRBJ2-1; possible D gene TRBD1, 6 bases. V was pared by 3 bases and J by 8 bases, with 17 bases between. The CDR3 consists of 15 residues. The V gene's germline CDR1 is SGHNT and CDR2 YENEEA. Written as DNA, the CDR3 is TGTGCCAGCAGCTTTAACGGACAGCCGGGCGATGAGCAGTTCTTC. Its protein is CASSFNGQPGDEQFF.

The genes are TRBV5-6 and TRBJ1-1; TRBD1 aligns across 7 bases. The CDR3 runs 15 residues. Losses at the gene ends were 2 bases for V and 6 bases for J; bases not matched to a gene: 10. Germline lookup yields CDR1 SGHDT and CDR2 YYEEEE. CDR3 bases: TGTGCCAGCAGCTTCTCGGACAGGCTTCTCTCTGAAGCTTTCTTT. The encoded protein is CASSFSDRLLSEAFF.

The rearrangement links TRBV28 to TRBJ1-5; no definite D call. CDR3 size: 12 residues. Trimming took 8 bases from V and 2 from J, leaving 7 bases between them. Germline-derived CDR1 and CDR2 are MDHEN and SYDVKM. CDR3 sequence (DNA): TGTGCCAGCGGGTCAGGCAATCAGCCCCAGCATTTT. This encodes CASGSGNQPQHF.

This chain links TRBV6-4 with TRBJ1-6; the match to TRBD1 covers 9 bases. Germline loops: CDR1 MRHNA, CDR2 SNTAGT. Trimming took 5 bases from V and 9 from J; bases not matched to a gene: 5. The CDR3 runs 14 residues. The CDR3 is CASSSGTGFSPLHF. The CDR3 nucleotides are TGTGCCAGCAGTAGCGGGACAGGGTTTTCACCCCTCCACTTT.

The V gene is TRBV18, the J gene TRBJ2-1, with D tentatively TRBD1 (6 bases). The CDR3 extends over 13 amino acids. Germline CDR1 and CDR2: KGHSH and LQKENI. Trimming left V 8 bases short and J 5 bases short, with 13 bases between. CDR3: CASLQQGHNEQFF. In DNA, the CDR3 is TGTGCCAGCCTCCAACAGGGCCACAATGAGCAGTTCTTC.

This chain links TRBV7-9 with TRBJ2-5; D perhaps matches TRBD1 (6 bases). The germline V and J ends were trimmed by 5 bases and 6 bases, with 16 bases remaining between them. From germline, CDR1 is SEHNR and CDR2 FQNEAQ (reference sequence). There are 14 residues in the CDR3. DNA for the CDR3: TGTGCCAGCAGCCCCACAGGGCGCGTGAAGACCCAGTACTTC. Protein: CASSPTGRVKTQYF.

This rearrangement joins TRBV13 to TRBJ2-1, with 7 bases aligning to TRBD2. V lost 2 bases and J lost 9; bases outside the gene matches: 13. The CDR3 is 16 amino acids. Germline CDR1 is PRHDT and CDR2 is FYEKMQ (reference sequence). CDR3 in amino acids: CASSLSPGLMIREQFF. CDR3 in DNA: TGTGCCAGCAGCTTAAGTCCGGGACTAATGATCCGTGAGCAGTTCTTC.

Only a few counts were recorded for this clone. The rearrangement joins TRBV2 to TRBJ1-2; 8 bases align to TRBD1. The length of the CDR3 is 15 residues. Germline CDR1 SNHLY, CDR2 FYNNEI. The V segment lost 6 bases and the J segment 0 bases; nucleotides outside the gene matches: 6. The CDR3 nucleotides read TGTGCCAGCAGGACGACAGGGGTTACTAACTATGGCTACACCTTC. Translation gives CASRTTGVTNYGYTF.

This rearrangement joins TRBV18 to TRBJ1-3; 10 positions match TRBD1. The germline V gene encodes CDR1 KGHSH and CDR2 LQKENI. CDR3 size: 15 residues. J lost 4 bases, V lost 6 bases, and 6 bases had no gene match. This CDR3 reads CASSVGQGYGNTIYF. The DNA of the CDR3 is TGTGCCAGCTCCGTGGGACAGGGGTACGGAAACACCATATATTTT.

This chain links TRBV10-3 with TRBJ1-2, with unresolved D. CDR1 ENHRY and CDR2 SYGVKD come from the germline V gene. The CDR3 loop spans 16 amino acids. Trimming took 10 bases from V and 0 from J, leaving 21 bases between them. CDR3 nucleotide sequence: TGTGCCACCCTTTTTTCAGCAGTCCTAGCTAACTATGGCTACACCTTC. Residues: CATLFSAVLANYGYTF.

The genes are TRBV3-1 (or the pseudogene TRBV3-2) and TRBJ2-1; 10 positions match TRBD1. Germline CDR1 is LGHDT and CDR2 is YNNKEL (reference sequence). V shed 0 bases, J shed 15 bases, and the junction held 23 bases outside the gene matches. CDR3 length: 19 residues. The CDR3 here is CASSQDKGKGQGPLLPRFF. Here the CDR3 DNA reads TGTGCCAGCAGCCAAGATAAGGGGAAGGGACAGGGGCCTTTACTCCCGCGGTTCTTC.

V usage is TRBV7-6 and J usage is TRBJ2-1; 7 positions match TRBD2. Trimming at V came to 4 bases and at J to 0 bases, leaving 9 bases not matched to a gene. Germline V lookup: CDR1 SGHVS, CDR2 FNYEAQ. This CDR3 region has 17 residues. The CDR3 sequence: CASSSRPPGGSYNEQFF. The CDR3 nucleotides read TGTGCCAGCAGCTCGAGGCCCCCGGGAGGCTCCTACAATGAGCAGTTCTTC.

This clone was counted once. The chain is built from TRBV14 and TRBJ1-2; D is unclear. Germline V gene sequence: CDR1 SGHDN, CDR2 FVKESK. The germline V and J ends were trimmed by 1 base and 2 bases, with 5 bases remaining between them. The CDR3 has 13 residues. The CDR3 is CASSQGGNYGYTF. CDR3 nucleotides: TGTGCCAGCAGCCAAGGAGGAAACTATGGCTACACCTTC.

This sequence joins TRBV5-1 and TRBJ2-3; 8 bases match TRBD1. CDR3 length: 14 residues. The V and J ends lost 5 bases and 3 bases, in that order; junction bases with no gene match: 5. The germline V gene encodes CDR1 SGHRS and CDR2 YFSETQ. CDR3 sequence reads: CASSTGQATDTQYF. As DNA, the CDR3 is TGCGCCAGCAGTACGGGACAGGCGACAGATACGCAGTATTTT.

V gene TRBV19 combines with J gene TRBJ1-6; 10 positions match TRBD1. V lost 7 bases to trimming and J lost 8 bases; unmatched junction nucleotides: 2. The CDR3 extends over 13 amino acids. Per the germline V gene, CDR1 is LNHDA and CDR2 is SQIVND (reference sequence). The CDR3 loop reads CASTGTGDSPLHF. For the CDR3, the DNA is TGTGCCAGTACCGGGACAGGGGATTCACCCCTCCACTTT.

This clone is a singleton in its sample. The chain has TRBV7-6 and TRBJ2-1; TRBD2 aligns across 7 bases. The length of the CDR3 is 14 residues. V shed 2 bases, J shed 7 bases, and the junction held 5 bases outside the gene matches. Germline CDR1 is SGHVS and CDR2 is FNYEAQ. The CDR3 nucleotides are TGTGCCAGCAGCTTAATGGGGGGGGATAATGAGCAGTTCTTC. Translating it yields CASSLMGGDNEQFF.

The rearrangement joins TRBV27 to TRBJ2-7, with D perhaps being TRBD1 or TRBD2 (6 bases each). The V end was cut by 5 bases, the J end by 3 bases, with 14 bases between. Germline-derived CDR1 and CDR2 are MNHEY and SMNVEV (reference sequence). The CDR3 covers 14 residues. CDR3 residues: CASSKQGLGYEQYF. The CDR3 DNA reads as TGTGCCAGCAGTAAACAGGGACTCGGCTACGAGCAGTACTTC.

The chain couples TRBV25-1 to TRBJ1-1; D gene ambiguous. V shed 6 bases and J shed 3 bases, with 17 bases lying between them. The CDR3 consists of 15 residues. The germline CDR1 and CDR2 sequences are MGHDK and SYGVNS. The DNA for the CDR3 is TGTGCCAGCAGGACCCTAGCTTACGGGGACACTGAAGCTTTCTTT. Its protein product is CASRTLAYGDTEAFF.

This clone came up once. For the CDR3, the DNA is TGTGCCAGTACCGTTGTCTCCTACAATGAGCAGTTCTTC. Protein sequence: CASTVVSYNEQFF. This sequence joins TRBV6-5 and TRBJ2-1; no clear D. The germline V gene encodes CDR1 MNHEY and CDR2 SVGAGI. The CDR3 has 13 residues. The V end was cut by 9 bases, the J end by 0 bases, with 9 bases between.

V gene TRBV25-1 combines with J gene TRBJ2-3; D unclear. This CDR3 has 15 amino acids. Between the trimmed V and J ends, which lost 3 bases and 5 bases, there was a span of 15 bases. CDR1 MGHDK and CDR2 SYGVNS come from the germline V gene. DNA for the CDR3: TGTGCCAGCAGTGACTCCCGTTCGGGTGGAGATACGCAGTATTTT. Encoded protein: CASSDSRSGGDTQYF. The full variable domain, in which reference TRBV25-1 and TRBJ2-3 provide the parts outside the CDR3, is EADIYQTPRYLVIGTGKKITLECSQTMGHDKMYWYQQDPGMELHLIHYSYGVNSTEKGDLSSESTVSRIRTEHFPLTLESARPSHTSQYLCASSDSRSGGDTQYFGPGTRLTVL.

This rearrangement joins TRBV15 to TRBJ2-1; the D is unclear. Trimming pared 5 bases from V and 0 bases from J, leaving 5 bases between. The CDR3 has 13 residues. CDR1 is LNHNV, CDR2 YYDKDF, per germline (reference sequence). The CDR3 DNA is TGTGCCACCAGCCTAGGCTCCTACAATGAGCAGTTCTTC. It encodes CATSLGSYNEQFF.

The rearrangement uses TRBV29-1 and TRBJ1-4, with TRBD1 identical over 7 bases. The CDR3 has 14 amino acids. Germline trimming cut 4 bases from V and 8 bases from J; bases unmatched to any gene: 10. The germline CDR1 and CDR2 sequences are SQVTM and ANQGSEA. The CDR3 loop reads CSVGGRRGGEKLFF. In nucleotides, the CDR3 is TGCAGCGTTGGGGGGCGCAGAGGGGGCGAAAAACTGTTTTTT.

This chain uses TRBV5-1 with TRBJ2-7; tentative D call: TRBD1 (5 bases). Deletions cut 0 bases from V and 2 bases from J, with 12 bases between. CDR1 and CDR2 from the germline V gene are SGHRS and YFSETQ. This CDR3 contains 15 residues. The CDR3 DNA is TGCGCCAGCAGCTTGGCAGGAGACAGCACCTACGAGCAGTACTTC. Protein product: CASSLAGDSTYEQYF.

The chain recombines TRBV30 with TRBJ1-1, with D unresolved. The CDR3 loop spans 11 amino acids. The V end was cut by 4 bases, the J end by 3 bases, with 6 bases between. Germline V gene sequence: CDR1 GTSNPN, CDR2 SVGIG (reference sequence). CDR3 DNA sequence: TGTGCCTGGACCCGGCACACTGAAGCTTTCTTT. It yields the protein CAWTRHTEAFF.

V and J are TRBV29-1 and TRBJ2-7, with 10 bases lining up with TRBD2. Unmatched junction bases numbered 8, after V lost 4 bases and J lost 5 bases. CDR3 size: 14 residues. The germline V gene has CDR1 SQVTM and CDR2 ANQGSEA. This chain's CDR3 is CSVAASGSNHEQYF. CDR3 in DNA: TGCAGCGTTGCGGCTAGCGGGAGTAACCACGAGCAGTACTTC.

J is TRBJ1-4 and V is TRBV5-4; 7 bases match TRBD1. Germline lookup yields CDR1 SGHNT and CDR2 YYREEE (reference sequence). Trimming took 0 bases from V and 7 from J; bases not matched to a gene: 3. This CDR3 spans 14 amino acids. This chain's CDR3 is CASSLEGGREKLFF. CDR3 DNA: TGTGCCAGCAGCTTGGAAGGGGGCCGTGAAAAACTGTTTTTT.

The V gene is TRBV6-6, the J gene TRBJ1-4; a possible D gene is TRBD1 (5 bases). Trimming removed 0 bases from V and 1 base from J, with 6 bases in between. The CDR3 is 15 amino acids. Germline CDR1 MNHNY, CDR2 SVGAGI (reference sequence). Here the CDR3 reads CASSYSGGTNEKLFF. In DNA, the CDR3 is TGTGCCAGCAGTTACTCGGGGGGAACTAATGAAAAACTGTTTTTT.